The present T cell receptor (beta chain) was sequenced within a study of blood T cell repertoires in COVID-19. Study summary: T cells, B-cell-depleted T cells, or PBMCs provided the cDNA or gDNA that served as material.

Repertoires were generated with immunoSEQ multiplex PCR, while TCRdb's copy carries only in-frame clones and drops some. The sample has more than 45,000 clones; roughly 90% are singletons. Per the germline V gene, CDR1 is MDHEN and CDR2 is SYDVKM. V lost 4 bases to trimming and J lost 5 bases, with 14 bases between them. The CDR3 has 15 amino acids. Source material: peripheral blood. The chain links TRBV28 to TRBJ2-2; tentatively, D is TRBD1 (6 bases). The receptor's source is an elderly woman with acute or convalescent COVID-19. In DNA form, the CDR3 reads TGTGCCAGCAGTTCTCCCGGGACAAGTACCGGGGAGCTGTTTTTT. Translated: CASSSPGTSTGELFF.